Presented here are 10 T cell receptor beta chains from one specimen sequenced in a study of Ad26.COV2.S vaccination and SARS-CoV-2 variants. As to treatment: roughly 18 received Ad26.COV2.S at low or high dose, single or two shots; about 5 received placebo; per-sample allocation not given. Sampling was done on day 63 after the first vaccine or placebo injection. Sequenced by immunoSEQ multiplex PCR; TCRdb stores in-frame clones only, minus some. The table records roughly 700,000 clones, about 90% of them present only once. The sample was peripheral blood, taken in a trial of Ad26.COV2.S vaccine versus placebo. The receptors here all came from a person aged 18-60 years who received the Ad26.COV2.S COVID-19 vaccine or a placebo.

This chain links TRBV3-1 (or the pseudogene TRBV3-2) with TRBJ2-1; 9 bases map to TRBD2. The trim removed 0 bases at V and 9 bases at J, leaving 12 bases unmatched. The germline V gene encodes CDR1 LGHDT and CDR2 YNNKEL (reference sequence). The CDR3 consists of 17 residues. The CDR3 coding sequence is TGTGCCAGCAGCCAAGACTTAGCGGGAGTGGCGGTGAGTGAGCAGTTCTTC. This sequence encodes CASSQDLAGVAVSEQFF.

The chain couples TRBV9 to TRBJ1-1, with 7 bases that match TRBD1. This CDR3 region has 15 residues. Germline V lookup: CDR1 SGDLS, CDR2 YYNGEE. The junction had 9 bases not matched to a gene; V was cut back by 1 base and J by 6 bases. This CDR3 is CASSVREGAGAEAFF. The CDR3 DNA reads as TGTGCCAGCAGCGTAAGGGAGGGGGCGGGCGCTGAAGCTTTCTTT.

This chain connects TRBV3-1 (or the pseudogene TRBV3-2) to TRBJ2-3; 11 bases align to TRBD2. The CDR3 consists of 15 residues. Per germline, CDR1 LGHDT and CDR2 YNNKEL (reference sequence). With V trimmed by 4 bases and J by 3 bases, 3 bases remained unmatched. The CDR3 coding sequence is TGTGCCAGCAGCCGAAGGACTAGCGGGACAGATACGCAGTATTTT. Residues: CASSRRTSGTDTQYF.

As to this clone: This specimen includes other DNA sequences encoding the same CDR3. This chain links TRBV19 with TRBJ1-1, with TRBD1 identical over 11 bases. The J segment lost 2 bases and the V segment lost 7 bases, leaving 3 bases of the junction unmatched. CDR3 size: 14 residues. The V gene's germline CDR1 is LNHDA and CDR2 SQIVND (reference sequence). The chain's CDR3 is CASTRTGGNTEAFF. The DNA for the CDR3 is TGTGCCAGTACCCGGACAGGGGGCAACACTGAAGCTTTCTTT.

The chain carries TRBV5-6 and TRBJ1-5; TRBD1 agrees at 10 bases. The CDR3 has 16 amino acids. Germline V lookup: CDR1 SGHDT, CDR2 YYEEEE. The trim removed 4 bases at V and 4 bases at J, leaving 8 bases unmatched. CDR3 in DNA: TGTGCCAGCAGCCCGGGGACAGGGGATGATAATCAGCCCCAGCATTTT. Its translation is CASSPGTGDDNQPQHF.

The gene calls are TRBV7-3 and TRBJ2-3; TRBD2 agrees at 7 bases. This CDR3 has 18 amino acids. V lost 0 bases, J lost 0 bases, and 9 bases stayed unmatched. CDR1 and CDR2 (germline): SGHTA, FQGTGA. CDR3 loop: CASSLTGSSGGSTDTQYF. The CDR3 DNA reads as TGTGCCAGCAGCTTAACGGGGTCTAGCGGTGGGAGCACAGATACGCAGTATTTT.

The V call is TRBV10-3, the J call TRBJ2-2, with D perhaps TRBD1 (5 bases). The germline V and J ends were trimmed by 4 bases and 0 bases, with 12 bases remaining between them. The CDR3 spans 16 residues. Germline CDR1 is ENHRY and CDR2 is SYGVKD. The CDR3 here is CAISVRGPPNTGELFF. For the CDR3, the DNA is TGTGCCATCAGTGTTAGGGGCCCTCCGAACACCGGGGAGCTGTTTTTT.

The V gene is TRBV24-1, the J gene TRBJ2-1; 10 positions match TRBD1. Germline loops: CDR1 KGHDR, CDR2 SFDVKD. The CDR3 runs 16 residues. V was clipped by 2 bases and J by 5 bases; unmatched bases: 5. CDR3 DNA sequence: TGTGCCACCAGTGATTCCGGGACAGGGGAGGACAATGAGCAGTTCTTC. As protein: CATSDSGTGEDNEQFF.

CDR3 in DNA: TGTGCCAGTAGTATAGATGGGACTCCGTACTACGAGCAGTACTTC. It specifies CASSIDGTPYYEQYF. This chain connects TRBV19 to TRBJ2-7, with D possibly TRBD2 on 6 matching bases. V dropped 0 bases and J dropped 3 bases, with 12 bases sitting between them. Germline V gives CDR1 LNHDA, CDR2 SQIVND (reference sequence). This CDR3 region has 15 residues.

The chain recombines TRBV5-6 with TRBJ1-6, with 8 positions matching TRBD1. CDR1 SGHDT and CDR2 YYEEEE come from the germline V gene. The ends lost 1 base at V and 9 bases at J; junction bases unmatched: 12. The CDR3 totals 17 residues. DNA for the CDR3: TGTGCCAGCAGCTTGAAACCGGACAGGGTTTTAGTTTCACCCCTCCACTTT. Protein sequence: CASSLKPDRVLVSPLHF.